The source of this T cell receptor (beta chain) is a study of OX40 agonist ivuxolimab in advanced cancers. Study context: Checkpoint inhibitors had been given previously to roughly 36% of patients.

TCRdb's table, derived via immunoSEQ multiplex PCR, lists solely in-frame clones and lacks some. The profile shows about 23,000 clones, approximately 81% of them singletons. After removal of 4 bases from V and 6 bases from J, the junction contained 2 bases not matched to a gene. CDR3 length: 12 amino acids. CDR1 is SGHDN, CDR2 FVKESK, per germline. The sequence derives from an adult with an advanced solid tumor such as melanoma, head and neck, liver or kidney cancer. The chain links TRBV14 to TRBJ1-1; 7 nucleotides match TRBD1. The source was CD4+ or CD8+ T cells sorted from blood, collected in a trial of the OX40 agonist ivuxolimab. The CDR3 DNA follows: TGTGCCAGCAGCCTAGACAGGGCTGAAGCTTTCTTT. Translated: CASSLDRAEAFF.